This TCR beta chain was captured by sequencing in a study of glioma-infiltrating T cells (dated by TCRdb to between 2015 and 2016). For the wider study: The low-grade gliomas were WHO grade II oligodendrogliomas or astrocytomas, while the glioblastomas were WHO grade IV tumors sampled at initial diagnosis rather than at recurrent diagnosis. Before surgery, glioma patients were given dexamethasone for six or fewer days. The sequencing target for blood libraries was about 4- to 11-fold coverage of 950,000 to 1,000,000 peripheral T cells. Sequencing of TCR alpha- and beta-chain repertoires was performed on glioma tissue, on non-neoplastic brain tissue, and on matched peripheral blood mononuclear cells. To gauge divergence between tissue and blood T-cell populations, every tissue-infiltrating repertoire was compared against the peripheral blood repertoire from the same patient. The paired cohort was made up of three low-grade glioma patients, under ten primary glioblastoma patients and three non-glioma patients who contributed non-neoplastic brain tissue. Paper-wide results and their limitations: Tissue and blood shared very few CDR3 sequences, a result attributed to high CDR3 diversity and limited sampling. In non-neoplastic patients, VJ-independent divergence between tissue and blood fell below expectation, whereas in all gliomas, and especially in low-grade gliomas, the divergence rose above expectation. A signature set of shared blood CDR3 motifs marked patients with low tissue-blood divergence and was depleted in highly divergent patients. The group comparisons were based on small numbers of patients: three non-neoplastic, three low-grade glioma and roughly eight glioblastoma patients.

This clonotype was counted ten times or more. No cognate antigen has been identified for it. No per-base quality is available; no much larger clone lies one base away. TCR alpha and beta CDR3 regions were amplified with the iRepertoire nested amplicon-rescue multiplex PCR (arm-PCR) platform from RNA. For one-step reverse transcription and amplification, about 95-400 ng of tissue mRNA or PBMC total RNA was used as input. After bead purification, a secondary multiplex PCR added Illumina adapters, and libraries were gel-purified between 200 and 400 bp. Internal 6-nucleotide barcodes were carried by the libraries and were used for demultiplexing. Sequencing of libraries was performed on an Illumina MiSeq with 2x220 or 2x250 nucleotide paired-end reads. The paper's processing steps were these. Paired reads were merged with FLASH 1.2.11 and aligned to the GRCh37 human genome with BWA-MEM before extracting TRA and TRB reads. An IMGT-derived reference of cassette sequences and CDR3 motifs, with pseudogenes included, was used for V and J assignment. Reads were translated in three frames, and productive CDR3s were defined as those with a C...FGXG motif and no stop codons. Clonotypes were defined as unique combinations of V-J cassette pair and CDR3 amino acid sequence. Hamming distance filtering was applied to reads, with thresholds set by the sequence error rate of each sample in mapped regions. The public reads were run again by TCRdb, first through fastp at Q25 and then through MiXCR, and only productive beta chains were kept. Rows are combined by CDR3 protein, so each entry shows the most common genes and DNA. The V and J calls shown here were made by TCRdb, not taken from the authors' results. The sample yields about 400,000 distinct CDR3 sequences; roughly 41% were counted once. The biggest ten clones account for around 12% of the sample.

Immediately after resection, surgical brain or tumor specimens were cryofrozen in liquid nitrogen, and peripheral blood cells were collected at the same time. V and J lose 6 bases and 5 bases, and a span of 15 bases separates them. The cysteine opens and the phenylalanine closes a CDR3 of 14 amino acids. This entry keeps only the CDR3 DNA: 42 bases, framed from base 1. Via the germline V gene, CDR1 is MNHEY and CDR2 SVGEGT. The TCR originated in a human donor with low-grade glioma or glioblastoma, undergoing nonglioma brain surgery, or in good health (not recorded which). Sequences were obtained from glioma tissue, nonneoplastic brain tissue, or PBMCs (not recorded which). The sequence joins TRBV6-2 or TRBV6-3 to TRBJ2-3; TRBD2 could be the D gene, as 6 bases match. The nucleotide sequence reads TGTGCCAGCAGCAAACTAGCTCGGGGAGATACGCAGTATTTT. Protein translation: CASSKLARGDTQYF.